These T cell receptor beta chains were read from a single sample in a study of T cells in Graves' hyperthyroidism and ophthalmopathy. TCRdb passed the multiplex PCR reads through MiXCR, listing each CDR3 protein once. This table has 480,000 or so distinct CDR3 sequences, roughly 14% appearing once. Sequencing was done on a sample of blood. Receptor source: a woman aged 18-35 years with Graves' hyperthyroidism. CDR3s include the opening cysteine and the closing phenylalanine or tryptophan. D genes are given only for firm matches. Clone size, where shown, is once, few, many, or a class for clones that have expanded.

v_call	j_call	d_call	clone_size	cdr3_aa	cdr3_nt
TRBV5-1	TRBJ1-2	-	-	CASSLVSQDGYTF	TGCGCCAGCAGCTTGGTTTCTCAGGATGGCTACACCTTC
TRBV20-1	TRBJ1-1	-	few	CSAIRQENTEAFF	TGCAGTGCTATCCGACAGGAGAACACTGAAGCTTTCTTT
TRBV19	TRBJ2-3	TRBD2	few	CASKGLASADTQYF	TGTGCCAGTAAGGGACTAGCGAGTGCAGATACGCAGTATTTT
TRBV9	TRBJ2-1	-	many	CASSEWDSNNEQFF	TGTGCCAGCAGCGAGTGGGACTCCAACAATGAGCAGTTCTTC
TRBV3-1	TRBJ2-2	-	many	CASSLNGGELFF	TGTGCCAGCAGCCTGAACGGGGGGGAGCTGTTTTTT
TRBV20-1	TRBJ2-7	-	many	CSARDDTDLSSYEQYF	TGCAGTGCTAGAGATGATACCGACCTCAGCTCCTACGAGCAGTACTTC
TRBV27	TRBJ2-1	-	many	CASSSHREGYNEQFF	TGTGCCAGCAGTTCCCACAGGGAAGGTTACAATGAGCAGTTCTTC
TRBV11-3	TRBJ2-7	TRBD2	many	CASSGGSHEQYF	TGTGCCAGCAGCGGCGGGAGCCACGAGCAGTACTTC
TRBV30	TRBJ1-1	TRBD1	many	CAWRGGTVGNTEAFF	TGTGCCTGGAGGGGAGGGACAGTGGGAAACACTGAAGCTTTCTTT
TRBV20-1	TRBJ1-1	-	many	CSARSLPRAGTEAFF	TGCAGTGCTAGATCGTTACCCAGAGCGGGGACTGAAGCTTTCTTT
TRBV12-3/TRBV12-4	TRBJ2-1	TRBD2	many	CASSSGLAQRASSYNEQFF	TGTGCCAGCAGTTCGGGACTAGCGCAACGGGCCAGCTCCTACAATGAGCAGTTCTTC
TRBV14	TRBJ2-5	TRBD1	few	CASSRRRQGALETRYF	TGTGCCAGCAGCCGGCGCCGACAGGGGGCGCTTGAGACCCGGTACTTC
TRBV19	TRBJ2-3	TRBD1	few	CASSFTGAGTQYF	TGTGCCAGTAGTTTCACAGGGGCTGGTACGCAGTATTTT
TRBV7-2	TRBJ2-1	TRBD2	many	CASSSLAGVVGNEQFF	TGTGCCAGCAGCTCCTTAGCGGGAGTTGTAGGCAATGAGCAGTTCTTC
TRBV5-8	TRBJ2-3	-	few	CASSRDVLVRDTQYF	TGTGCCAGCAGCCGGGACGTCTTGGTGCGGGATACGCAGTATTTT
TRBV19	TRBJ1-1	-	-	CASSKVGVRTEAFF	TGTGCCAGTAGTAAGGTGGGGGTTAGGACTGAAGCTTTCTTT
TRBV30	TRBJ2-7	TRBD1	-	CAWTGQGAVYEQYF	TGTGCCTGGACTGGACAGGGGGCGGTCTACGAGCAGTACTTC
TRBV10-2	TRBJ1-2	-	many	CASSESTWTVNYGYTF	TGCGCCAGCAGTGAGTCGACATGGACGGTGAACTATGGCTACACCTTC
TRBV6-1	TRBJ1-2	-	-	CASSEAYAGQPYGYTF	TGTGCCAGCAGTGAAGCTTATGCTGGACAGCCTTATGGCTACACCTTC
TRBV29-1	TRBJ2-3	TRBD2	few	CSVEDRGGDGTDTQYF	TGCAGCGTTGAAGATCGGGGGGGAGATGGCACAGATACGCAGTATTTT
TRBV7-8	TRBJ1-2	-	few	CASSPKWTQRYGYTF	TGTGCCAGCAGCCCCAAGTGGACCCAGAGATATGGCTACACCTTC
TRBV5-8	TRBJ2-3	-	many	CASSLVVLSTDTQYF	TGTGCCAGCAGCTTGGTAGTCCTCTCAACAGATACGCAGTATTTT
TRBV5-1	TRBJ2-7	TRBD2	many	CASAGGSRSGRGEQYF	TGCGCCAGCGCCGGGGGCAGCCGGAGCGGGAGGGGCGAGCAGTACTTC
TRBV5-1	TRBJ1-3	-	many	CASSLAEATGNTIYF	TGCGCCAGCAGCTTGGCCGAAGCAACTGGAAACACCATATATTTT
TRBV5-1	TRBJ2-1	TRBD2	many	CASSTTGTSGYNEQFF	TGCGCCAGCAGCACGACCGGGACTAGCGGCTACAATGAGCAGTTCTTC
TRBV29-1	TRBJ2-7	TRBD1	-	CSAQGPSSYEQYF	TGCAGTGCACAGGGGCCCTCCTCCTACGAGCAGTACTTC
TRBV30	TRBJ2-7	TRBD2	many	CAQDWGGYEQYF	TGTGCCCAAGATTGGGGGGGCTACGAGCAGTACTTC
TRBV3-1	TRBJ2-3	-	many	CASSPWEESTDTQYF	TGTGCCAGCAGCCCCTGGGAGGAAAGCACAGATACGCAGTATTTT
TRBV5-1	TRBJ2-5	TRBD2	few	CASSALAGGRQETQYF	TGCGCCAGCAGCGCTCTAGCGGGAGGGAGGCAAGAGACCCAGTACTTC
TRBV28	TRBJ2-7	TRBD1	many	CASIPGQGIREQYF	TGTGCCAGCATCCCGGGACAGGGAATCCGCGAGCAGTACTTC
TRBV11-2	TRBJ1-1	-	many	CASSFPGISEAFF	TGTGCCAGCAGCTTCCCAGGGATCTCTGAAGCTTTCTTT
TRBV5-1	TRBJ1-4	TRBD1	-	CASSDGQGGDEKLFF	TGCGCCAGCAGCGACGGACAGGGGGGTGATGAAAAACTGTTTTTT
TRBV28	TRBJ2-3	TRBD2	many	CASSLVPSGRTSTDTQYF	TGTGCCAGCAGTTTAGTGCCTAGCGGGAGGACTAGCACAGATACGCAGTATTTT
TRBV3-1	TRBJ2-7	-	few	CASSQEGPLVPYEQYF	TGTGCCAGCAGCCAAGAAGGGCCGTTGGTCCCCTACGAGCAGTACTTC
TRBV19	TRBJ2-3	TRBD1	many	CATKTGYADTQYF	TGTGCCACCAAGACAGGGTACGCAGATACGCAGTATTTT
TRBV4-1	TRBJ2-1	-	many	CASSQASLGTNEQFF	TGCGCCAGCAGCCAAGCGTCTCTGGGGACCAATGAGCAGTTCTTC
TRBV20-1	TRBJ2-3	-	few	CSALRQASTDTQYF	TGCAGTGCCCTTAGACAGGCTAGCACAGATACGCAGTATTTT
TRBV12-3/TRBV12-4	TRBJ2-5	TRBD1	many	CASQRGGRETQYF	TGTGCCAGCCAGAGAGGGGGCAGGGAGACCCAGTACTTC
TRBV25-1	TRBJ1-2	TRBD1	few	CASSPMGQIYGYTF	TGTGCCAGCAGTCCCATGGGACAGATATATGGCTACACCTTC
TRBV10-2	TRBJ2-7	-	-	CASGRPESSYEQYF	TGCGCCAGCGGGCGGCCCGAGAGCTCCTACGAGCAGTACTTC
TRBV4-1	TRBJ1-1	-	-	CASSQVRQFEAFF	TGCGCCAGCAGCCAGGTTCGACAGTTTGAAGCTTTCTTT
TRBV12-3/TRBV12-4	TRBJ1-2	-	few	CASRATGFGGYTF	TGTGCCAGCAGAGCAACAGGGTTCGGTGGCTACACCTTC
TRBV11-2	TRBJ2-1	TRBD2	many	CASSLVASGRPYNEQFF	TGTGCCAGCAGCTTAGTGGCTAGCGGGAGACCTTACAATGAGCAGTTCTTC
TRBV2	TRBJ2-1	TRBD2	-	CASRTSGKLREQFF	TGTGCCAGCCGAACTAGCGGGAAGCTCCGAGAGCAGTTCTTC
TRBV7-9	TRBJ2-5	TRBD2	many	CASSPGLAGTWKETQYF	TGTGCCAGCAGCCCTGGACTAGCGGGAACATGGAAAGAGACCCAGTACTTC
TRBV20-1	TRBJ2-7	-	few	CSARGRVDGIEGYEQYF	TGCAGTGCTAGGGGTCGGGTTGACGGGATAGAAGGCTACGAGCAGTACTTC
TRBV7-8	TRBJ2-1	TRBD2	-	CASSLRGLAGSNEQFF	TGTGCCAGCAGCTTACGGGGACTAGCGGGAAGTAATGAGCAGTTCTTC
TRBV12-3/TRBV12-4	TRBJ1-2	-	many	CASSPRPGVGYTF	TGTGCCAGCAGTCCCCGCCCCGGGGTCGGCTACACCTTC
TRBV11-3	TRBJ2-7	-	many	CASSLDVSTYEQYF	TGTGCCAGCAGCTTAGATGTCTCGACTTACGAGCAGTACTTC
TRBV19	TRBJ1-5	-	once	CASSIGPDRLPHF	TGTGCCAGTAGTATAGGGCCAGACCGTCTACCGCATTTT
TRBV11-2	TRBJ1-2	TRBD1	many	CASSLSWTGYGYTF	TGTGCCAGCAGCTTATCGTGGACAGGGTATGGCTACACCTTC